The 27 T cell receptor beta chains given below trace back to one sample, sequenced in a study of blood T cell repertoires in COVID-19. Assay used: immunoSEQ multiplex PCR; TCRdb lists only in-frame clones, some missing. Among about 130,000 clones listed, over 70% were seen once. The specimen was peripheral blood. Source of these receptors: a man aged 45-65 years with active COVID-19.

The V and J genes are TRBV6-1 and TRBJ2-5, with D perhaps TRBD1 (6 bases). The CDR3 is 13 amino acids. CDR1 and CDR2 from the germline V gene are MNHNS and SASEGT. V lost 2 bases and J 7 bases, leaving 11 bases between the germline ends. The CDR3 loop reads CASSERGKGTQYF. The CDR3 DNA follows: TGTGCCAGCAGTGAAAGGGGGAAGGGGACCCAGTACTTC.

This clone occurred a few times. The chain combines TRBV15 with TRBJ1-6; D unresolved. The V end lost 5 bases, the J end lost 0 bases, and 5 bases lay between the germline ends. This CDR3 region has 14 residues. Germline loops: CDR1 LNHNV, CDR2 YYDKDF (reference sequence). CDR3 nucleotide sequence: TGTGCCACCAGCGGGAGCTCCTATAATTCACCCCTCCACTTT. This gives the protein CATSGSSYNSPLHF.

The rearrangement uses TRBV14 and TRBJ1-5; TRBD1 matches 7 bases. This CDR3 is built from 18 residues. The V segment lost 1 base and the J segment 1 base; nucleotides outside the gene matches: 10. Germline V lookup: CDR1 SGHDN, CDR2 FVKESK. Here the CDR3 reads CASSQVRGQIWSNQPQHF. CDR3 DNA: TGTGCCAGCAGCCAAGTTAGGGGGCAAATTTGGAGCAATCAGCCCCAGCATTTT.

This clone was counted once. The CDR3 DNA is TGTGCCAGCCGCCCGGGACAGCTGAACACTGAAGCTTTCTTT. Translating gives CASRPGQLNTEAFF. J is TRBJ1-1 and V is TRBV6-5; 7 bases are shared with TRBD1. The germline CDR1 and CDR2 sequences are MNHEY and SVGAGI. With V trimmed by 8 bases and J by 0 bases, 6 bases remained unmatched. The CDR3 covers 14 residues.

The gene calls are TRBV7-8 and TRBJ1-2; D unclear. V dropped 2 bases and J dropped 6 bases, with 16 bases sitting between them. The CDR3 spans 15 residues. Germline V gene lookup returns CDR1 SGHVS and CDR2 FQNEAQ. CDR3 amino acids: CASSLSSVFSDGYTF. DNA of the CDR3: TGTGCCAGCAGCTTATCAAGCGTATTCAGTGATGGCTACACCTTC.

This clone came up once. This chain connects TRBV24-1 to TRBJ2-3, with TRBD2 matching over 8 bases. The CDR3 has 16 amino acids. Germline CDR1 and CDR2: KGHDR and SFDVKD. Trimming removed 3 bases from V and 1 base from J; junction bases left unmatched: 5. CDR3 loop: CATSDPGAGGTDTQYF. CDR3 in DNA: TGTGCCACCAGTGATCCCGGAGCGGGGGGCACAGATACGCAGTATTTT.

The CDR3 DNA reads as TGTGCCACCAGTGAGTATATCGTTGTCTCTGGAAACACCATATATTTT. Amino acids: CATSEYIVVSGNTIYF. The chain has TRBV24-1 and TRBJ1-3; D gene unclear. Germline V gene lookup returns CDR1 KGHDR and CDR2 SFDVKD. Trimming removed 4 bases at V and 0 bases at J, with 12 bases between. The CDR3 runs to 16 residues.

The V gene is TRBV5-1, the J gene TRBJ2-7, with TRBD1 matching over 7 bases. The germline V gene encodes CDR1 SGHRS and CDR2 YFSETQ. Unmatched junction bases numbered 7, after V lost 0 bases and J lost 4 bases. The CDR3 contains 15 residues. CDR3 DNA: TGCGCCAGCAGCTTGGCACGAAGGGGGCCTTACGAGCAGTACTTC. The encoded protein is CASSLARRGPYEQYF.

V and J are TRBV9 and TRBJ2-3; a possible D gene is TRBD1 (6 bases). Germline CDR1 reads SGDLS; CDR2 reads YYNGEE. The V end lost 0 bases, the J end lost 1 base, and 12 bases lay between the germline ends. There are 16 residues in the CDR3. This CDR3 reads CASSVVRDIRTDTQYF. The CDR3 DNA reads TGTGCCAGCAGCGTAGTCCGGGACATCCGCACAGATACGCAGTATTTT.

A few counts support this clone. The chain is built from TRBV11-3 and TRBJ2-2, with no clear D. Germline CDR1 is SGHNT and CDR2 is YENEEA. Deletions cut 5 bases from V and 5 bases from J, with 9 bases between. The CDR3 extends over 13 amino acids. For the CDR3, the DNA is TGTGCCAGCAGCCCACTTGCGACCGGGGAGCTGTTTTTT. Its protein is CASSPLATGELFF.

V usage is TRBV4-3 and J usage is TRBJ2-1; D unresolved. V was trimmed by 0 bases and J by 16 bases, leaving 19 bases between them. The length of the CDR3 is 14 residues. Germline CDR1 LGHNA, CDR2 YSLEER. CDR3 sequence reads: CASSQEAIAPRRFF. In DNA, the CDR3 is TGCGCCAGCAGCCAAGAGGCGATAGCCCCCCGCAGATTCTTC.

This clone appeared once. The V gene is TRBV18, the J gene TRBJ1-1; D is possibly TRBD1 (5 bases). The CDR3 runs to 18 residues. CDR1 is KGHSH, CDR2 LQKENI, per germline. Trimming shortened V by 5 bases and J by 1 base, and 23 bases separated the two germline ends. The CDR3: CASSKRGTHEVTNTEAFF. Here the CDR3 DNA reads TGTGCCAGCTCAAAACGGGGGACTCATGAGGTTACGAACACTGAAGCTTTCTTT. Complete variable domain (other parts from reference TRBV18 and TRBJ1-1): NAGVMQNPRHLVRRRGQEARLRCSPMKGHSHVYWYRQLPEEGLKFMVYLQKENIIDESGMPKERFSAEFPKEGPSILRIQQVVRGDSAAYFCASSKRGTHEVTNTEAFFGQGTRLTVV.

The chain combines TRBV9 with TRBJ2-5; 11 bases match TRBD2. V dropped 3 bases and J dropped 4; count of bases not matched to a gene: 11. The germline V gene has CDR1 SGDLS and CDR2 YYNGEE. CDR3 length: 17 residues. The CDR3 DNA is TGTGCCAGCAGCGCTCATAGCGGGGGGGCTATAGGAGAGACCCAGTACTTC. It yields the protein CASSAHSGGAIGETQYF.

V gene TRBV4-3 combines with J gene TRBJ2-2; maybe TRBD2 (6 bases). This CDR3 is 15 amino acids long. Germline CDR1 and CDR2: LGHNA and YSLEER. V was cut by 4 bases and J by 6 bases, with 15 bases left in between. For the CDR3, the DNA is TGCGCCAGCAGCCCCCTACTGTGGGGGGCCGGGGAGCTGTTTTTT. This translates into CASSPLLWGAGELFF.

The chain recombines TRBV30 with TRBJ2-4; 7 bases map to TRBD1. V lost 5 bases to trimming and J lost 1 base; unmatched junction nucleotides: 2. The germline CDR1 and CDR2 sequences are GTSNPN and SVGIG (reference sequence). The CDR3 extends over 13 amino acids. The CDR3 here is CAWEQGAKNIQYF. CDR3 bases: TGTGCCTGGGAACAGGGGGCCAAAAACATTCAGTACTTC.

J is TRBJ1-5 and V is TRBV10-2; D is unresolved. The CDR3 is 16 amino acids. V dropped 1 base and J dropped 1 base, with 11 bases sitting between them. Germline CDR1 and CDR2: WSHSY and SAAADI. CDR3 nucleotides: TGCGCCAGCAGTGAGTTAGTGGTATACAGCAATCAGCCCCAGCATTTT. Amino acid sequence: CASSELVVYSNQPQHF.

This chain joins TRBV12-3 or TRBV12-4 and TRBJ2-1; unclear D gene. Trimming took 4 bases from V and 6 from J, leaving 10 bases between them. There are 13 residues in the CDR3. In DNA, the CDR3 is TGTGCCAGCAGTTCCTCGTGGAGCAATGAGCAGTTCTTC. Its protein product is CASSSSWSNEQFF.

V gene TRBV14 combines with J gene TRBJ1-4, with D maybe TRBD1 (6 bases). There are 15 residues in the CDR3. V shed 4 bases and J shed 7 bases, with 16 bases lying between them. The germline V gene has CDR1 SGHDN and CDR2 FVKESK. The DNA for the CDR3 is TGTGCCAGCAGCCTCACGGGGGGGGCTACTGAAAAACTGTTTTTT. It yields the protein CASSLTGGATEKLFF. Supplemented by reference TRBV14 and TRBJ1-4, the full variable domain reads EAGVTQFPSHSVIEKGQTVTLRCDPISGHDNLYWYRRVMGKEIKFLLHFVKESKQDESGMPNNRFLAERTGGTYSTLKVQPAELEDSGVYFCASSLTGGATEKLFFGSGTQLSVL.

This clone appeared a few times. The chain employs TRBV19 and TRBJ1-2; 7 nucleotides line up with TRBD1. Germline V gene sequence: CDR1 LNHDA, CDR2 SQIVND (reference sequence). The CDR3 totals 13 residues. V dropped 9 bases and J dropped 0; count of bases not matched to a gene: 4. Here the CDR3 reads CASGQATNYGYTF. The CDR3 DNA sequence: TGTGCCAGCGGACAGGCGACTAACTATGGCTACACCTTC. The full variable domain, rest sourced from reference TRBV19 and TRBJ1-2, is DGGITQSPKYLFRKEGQNVTLSCEQNLNHDAMYWYRQDPGQGLRLIYYSQIVNDFQKGDIAEGYSVSREKKESFPLTVTSAQKNPTAFYLCASGQATNYGYTFGSGTRLTVV.

This chain joins TRBV7-2 and TRBJ1-1; 7 nucleotides match TRBD1. The CDR3 runs to 15 residues. Per the germline V gene, CDR1 is SGHTA and CDR2 is FQGNSA. With 5 bases clipped from V and 0 bases from J, the junction kept 6 bases outside the gene matches. The CDR3 loop reads CASSPGGRMNTEAFF. CDR3 coding DNA: TGTGCCAGCAGCCCAGGGGGGAGGATGAACACTGAAGCTTTCTTT.

The rearrangement joins TRBV12-3 or TRBV12-4 to TRBJ2-3, with D possibly being TRBD1 (5 bases). V was clipped by 2 bases and J by 7 bases, with 10 bases between them. The CDR3 runs to 13 residues. CDR3 sequence reads: CASSLRTDNTQYF. The CDR3 DNA follows: TGTGCCAGCAGTTTACGGACGGACAATACGCAGTATTTT.

The V call is TRBV30, the J call TRBJ2-1; D is unresolved. The CDR3 is 10 residues long. Trimming removed 5 bases at V and 4 bases at J, with 3 bases between. Germline assignment: CDR1 GTSNPN and CDR2 SVGIG (reference sequence). The CDR3: CAWAYNEQFF. The CDR3 nucleotides read TGTGCCTGGGCTTACAATGAGCAGTTCTTC.

The V call is TRBV5-4, the J call TRBJ2-2; the match to TRBD2 covers 9 bases. The CDR3 is 16 amino acids. V lost 5 bases and J lost 7; bases outside the gene matches: 12. Germline CDR1 is SGHNT and CDR2 is YYREEE (reference sequence). This CDR3 reads CASRRVSGGNGGELFF. The DNA of the CDR3 is TGTGCCAGCAGACGAGTTAGCGGGGGAAATGGCGGGGAGCTGTTTTTT.

This sequence joins TRBV5-1 and TRBJ1-1; 11 bases align to TRBD1. Germline values: CDR1 SGHRS, CDR2 YFSETQ. CDR3 length equals 17 residues. The V and J ends lost 3 bases and 1 base, in that order; junction bases with no gene match: 8. This CDR3 is CASSSSDRGHGNTEAFF. The CDR3 DNA sequence: TGCGCCAGCAGCTCGTCGGACAGGGGGCACGGGAACACTGAAGCTTTCTTT.

The CDR3 DNA reads TGTGCCAGCAGCGTAGGTTCGTCCGGGACAGGGGGAGAGACCCAGTACTTC. Its translation: CASSVGSSGTGGETQYF. V gene TRBV9 combines with J gene TRBJ2-5; TRBD1 matches 11 bases. The J segment lost 4 bases and the V segment lost 0 bases, leaving 8 bases of the junction unmatched. Germline V lookup: CDR1 SGDLS, CDR2 YYNGEE. This CDR3 is 17 amino acids long. Looking up the rest from reference TRBV9 and TRBJ2-5 gives the full variable domain: DSGVTQTPKHLITATGQRVTLRCSPRSGDLSVYWYQQSLDQGLQFLIQYYNGEERAKGNILERFSAQQFPDLHSELNLSSLELGDSALYFCASSVGSSGTGGETQYFGPGTRLLVL.

This rearrangement joins TRBV19 to TRBJ1-1; no firm D call. Germline-derived CDR1 and CDR2 are LNHDA and SQIVND (reference sequence). Trimming took 8 bases from V and 5 from J, leaving 21 bases between them. The CDR3 runs to 15 residues. The CDR3 DNA reads TGTGCCAGTGCCGGCCCCCATCGGGGAGGGACTGAAGCTTTCTTT. Translating it yields CASAGPHRGGTEAFF.

This clone is a singleton in its sample. At the DNA level, this CDR3 is encoded by other sequences in the same sample as well. J is TRBJ2-5 and V is TRBV7-2; 7 nucleotides line up with TRBD2. The germline V gene has CDR1 SGHTA and CDR2 FQGNSA. This CDR3 has 15 amino acids. With 5 bases clipped from V and 5 bases from J, the junction kept 11 bases outside the gene matches. DNA for the CDR3: TGTGCCAGCAGCCTAGATCCCGGGGGGAGGGAGACCCAGTACTTC. Amino acids: CASSLDPGGRETQYF.